The 26 T cell receptor beta chains in this list originate from one sample, sequenced in a study of OX40 agonist ivuxolimab in advanced cancers. Repertoires were generated with immunoSEQ multiplex PCR, while TCRdb's copy carries only in-frame clones and drops some. The sample comprises fewer than 25,000 clones, 65% to 85% of which are singletons, and about 8.9% rests with the top ten. The material was CD4+ or CD8+ T cells sorted from blood, obtained in a trial of the OX40 agonist ivuxolimab. These TCRs come from an adult with an advanced solid tumor such as melanoma, head and neck, liver or kidney cancer.

This clone was seen a handful of times. The chain carries TRBV6-6 and TRBJ2-2; D possibly uses TRBD1 or TRBD2 (6 bases each). CDR1 MNHNY and CDR2 SVGAGI come from the germline V gene (reference sequence). The CDR3 has 11 residues. Trimming pared 8 bases from V and 7 bases from J, leaving 8 bases between. The CDR3 loop reads CASEGGGELFF. CDR3 nucleotide sequence: TGTGCCAGCGAGGGGGGCGGGGAGCTGTTTTTT.

J is TRBJ2-3 and V is TRBV28; TRBD2 might be the D (6 bases). Trimming cost V 5 bases and J 0 bases, with 12 bases left between them. There are 15 residues in the CDR3. CDR1 and CDR2 (germline): MDHEN, SYDVKM. The CDR3 region is CASSPSGSSTDTQYF. The CDR3 DNA reads TGTGCCAGCAGTCCCAGCGGGTCAAGCACAGATACGCAGTATTTT.

J is TRBJ1-5 and V is TRBV2, with D uncertain. V was cut by 6 bases and J by 3 bases, with 9 bases left in between. Germline loops: CDR1 SNHLY, CDR2 FYNNEI. CDR3 length: 13 residues. CDR3 nucleotide sequence: TGTGCCAGCAGAGACGTATTCAATCAGCCCCAGCATTTT. Its translation is CASRDVFNQPQHF.

J is TRBJ2-7 and V is TRBV2; D is perhaps TRBD2 (6 bases). CDR3 length equals 13 residues. V was pared by 10 bases and J by 5 bases, with 18 bases between. Germline CDR1 and CDR2: SNHLY and FYNNEI. CDR3: CANLGLASNEQYF. Written as DNA, the CDR3 is TGTGCCAACTTGGGGCTAGCGAGCAACGAGCAGTACTTC.

The V call is TRBV10-1, the J call TRBJ1-4; D uncertain. CDR3 length: 17 residues. Trimming removed 4 bases at V and 8 bases at J, with 23 bases between. Germline assignment: CDR1 WNHNN and CDR2 SYGVQD (reference sequence). The CDR3 region has the DNA TGCGCCAGCAGTGGAGACACCCGTTCGTGGCAGTTCGAAAAACTGTTTTTT. Translated: CASSGDTRSWQFEKLFF.

The chain links TRBV4-1 to TRBJ1-4; the D is unclear. This CDR3 comprises 16 residues. V lost 0 bases, J lost 8 bases, and 16 bases lay in between. Germline V gene data show CDR1 as MGHRA and CDR2 as YSYEKL. CDR3 sequence (DNA): TGCGCCAGCAGCCAAGATACGACGGCAGAGGAAGAAAAACTGTTTTTT. It is translated as CASSQDTTAEEEKLFF.

The rearrangement links TRBV28 to TRBJ1-5, with a tentative D call TRBD1 (6 bases). The CDR3 is 15 amino acids. The V and J ends lost 2 bases and 4 bases respectively, with 12 bases between them. Germline V CDR1 and CDR2: MDHEN, SYDVKM. The CDR3 DNA is TGTGCCAGCAGTTTAGTGGGGGCAGGGAATCAGCCCCAGCATTTT. Its translation: CASSLVGAGNQPQHF.

The chain is built from TRBV9 and TRBJ2-3, with D possibly TRBD2 on 5 matching bases. There are 15 residues in the CDR3. Germline CDR1 is SGDLS and CDR2 is YYNGEE. V shed 0 bases and J shed 2 bases, with 10 bases lying between them. The CDR3 reads CASSVASPSTDTQYF. CDR3 coding DNA: TGTGCCAGCAGCGTAGCTAGCCCATCCACAGATACGCAGTATTTT. Full variable domain (outside the CDR3, taken from reference TRBV9 and TRBJ2-3): DSGVTQTPKHLITATGQRVTLRCSPRSGDLSVYWYQQSLDQGLQFLIQYYNGEERAKGNILERFSAQQFPDLHSELNLSSLELGDSALYFCASSVASPSTDTQYFGPGTRLTVL.

The chain employs TRBV19 and TRBJ1-6; 7 positions match TRBD1. Germline V gene sequence: CDR1 LNHDA, CDR2 SQIVND (reference sequence). The CDR3 runs to 21 residues. With 5 bases clipped from V and 0 bases from J, the junction kept 19 bases outside the gene matches. CDR3 bases: TGTGCCAGTAGTGAAAATTGGGGGTTTCCAGGGGGGAGCTCCTATAATTCACCCCTCCACTTT. This gives the protein CASSENWGFPGGSSYNSPLHF.

The chain couples TRBV7-8 to TRBJ2-6; D possibly uses TRBD1 or TRBD2 (5 bases each). V lost 6 bases and J lost 2, with 23 bases in between. The CDR3 is 19 amino acids. CDR1 is SGHVS and CDR2 is FQNEAQ in the germline V gene. The CDR3 sequence: CASSQFRQGPKTGANVLTF. The DNA of the CDR3 is TGTGCCAGCAGTCAATTTCGGCAGGGACCAAAAACTGGGGCCAACGTCCTGACTTTC.

The CDR3 protein is CASSDSTGSTDTQYF. CDR3 DNA sequence: TGTGCCAGCAGTGACTCGACAGGGAGCACAGATACGCAGTATTTT. V usage is TRBV6-4 and J usage is TRBJ2-3; 7 bases are shared with TRBD1. The CDR3 is made up of 15 amino acids. Per germline, CDR1 MRHNA and CDR2 SNTAGT. J lost 0 bases, V lost 0 bases, and 0 bases had no gene match.

This clone was detected once. The chain joins TRBV12-5 to TRBJ2-2, with D unresolved. The CDR3 spans 15 residues. V was pared by 2 bases and J by 4 bases, with 11 bases between. Per the germline V gene, CDR1 is LGHNT and CDR2 is FRNRAP. CDR3 sequence: CASGLPESGTGELFF. The CDR3 coding sequence is TGTGCTAGTGGTTTGCCTGAATCGGGCACCGGGGAGCTGTTTTTT.

This rearrangement joins TRBV9 to TRBJ1-4; TRBD1 is a possible D gene (6 bases). Germline CDR1 reads SGDLS; CDR2 reads YYNGEE. The CDR3 contains 14 residues. V lost 3 bases, J lost 5 bases, and 11 bases lay in between. The CDR3 bases are TGTGCCAGCAGCGATGGGACACCGAATGAAAAACTGTTTTTT. The encoded protein is CASSDGTPNEKLFF.

V and J are TRBV4-3 and TRBJ2-5; D gene unclear. There are 15 residues in the CDR3. Trimming shortened V by 0 bases and J by 3 bases, and 11 bases separated the two germline ends. Germline assignment: CDR1 LGHNA and CDR2 YSLEER. CDR3 in DNA: TGCGCCAGCAGCCAAGATTCGGGCAGTAAAGAGACCCAGTACTTC. This translates into CASSQDSGSKETQYF.

J is TRBJ2-1 and V is TRBV27; 12 nucleotides align to TRBD2. Germline V gene data show CDR1 as MNHEY and CDR2 as SMNVEV (reference sequence). The CDR3 covers 17 residues. Trimming cost V 5 bases and J 7 bases; bases outside gene matches: 12. The CDR3 DNA reads as TGTGCCAGCAGTGCACTCTCTAGCGGGGGGGCAAAAAATGAGCAGTTCTTC. Residues: CASSALSSGGAKNEQFF.

V gene TRBV7-2 combines with J gene TRBJ2-7; TRBD1 matches 9 bases. This CDR3 is built from 17 residues. Germline V gene data show CDR1 as SGHTA and CDR2 as FQGNSA. Trimming at V came to 2 bases and at J to 6 bases, leaving 14 bases not matched to a gene. The CDR3 is CASSLKLERDREAEQYF. CDR3 nucleotides: TGTGCCAGCAGCTTAAAATTAGAAAGGGACAGGGAGGCCGAGCAGTACTTC. Combining the CDR3 with reference TRBV7-2 and TRBJ2-7 gives the whole variable domain GAGVSQSPSNKVTEKGKDVELRCDPISGHTALYWYRQSLGQGLEFLIYFQGNSAPDKSGLPSDRFSAERTGGSVSTLTIQRTQQEDSAVYLCASSLKLERDREAEQYFGPGTRLTVT.

This clone was seen a few times. The chain has TRBV4-1 and TRBJ1-1, with D possibly being TRBD1 (5 bases). CDR3 length: 13 residues. Germline V gene sequence: CDR1 MGHRA, CDR2 YSYEKL. Trimming stripped 5 bases from V and 4 bases from J, with 11 bases between. The CDR3 loop is CASSFQGATEAFF. Written as DNA, the CDR3 is TGCGCCAGCAGCTTTCAAGGGGCCACTGAAGCTTTCTTT.

V is TRBV28 and J is TRBJ2-7, with TRBD2 matching over 8 bases. Germline CDR1 MDHEN, CDR2 SYDVKM. The trim removed 3 bases at V and 2 bases at J, leaving 3 bases unmatched. The CDR3 is 14 amino acids. The CDR3 coding sequence is TGTGCCAGCAGTTTCTTAGCGGGGACCTACGAGCAGTACTTC. It translates to CASSFLAGTYEQYF.

V gene TRBV6-1 combines with J gene TRBJ2-5; no clear D gene. The J call may be incorrect, as the DNA end agrees better with TRBJ2-7. Germline CDR1 reads MNHNS; CDR2 reads SASEGT. This CDR3 is 14 amino acids long. This CDR3 reads CASSEVYATYEQYF. DNA of the CDR3: TGTGCCAGCAGTGAGGTCTACGCGACCTACGAGCAGTACTTC.

J is TRBJ2-3 and V is TRBV9; 11 bases match TRBD2. V lost 4 bases to trimming and J lost 2 bases; unmatched junction nucleotides: 9. CDR1 and CDR2 (germline): SGDLS, YYNGEE. The CDR3 loop spans 17 amino acids. This CDR3 is CASSRELAGGFTDTQYF. The CDR3, as DNA: TGTGCCAGCAGCCGAGAATTAGCGGGGGGGTTCACAGATACGCAGTATTTT.

The chain joins TRBV27 to TRBJ1-5; 9 nucleotides align to TRBD1. The V gene's germline CDR1 is MNHEY and CDR2 SMNVEV (reference sequence). The CDR3 runs 18 residues. After removal of 3 bases from V and 2 bases from J, the junction contained 11 bases not matched to a gene. CDR3 DNA sequence: TGTGCCAGCAGTTTCGCGGGACAGGGAAGGGTTGGCAATCAGCCCCAGCATTTT. Amino acids: CASSFAGQGRVGNQPQHF.

In DNA form, the CDR3 reads TGTGCCAGCAGCTTCAGTCCCAACCAGATCGGACAGCCCCAGCATTTT. Its protein product is CASSFSPNQIGQPQHF. The V gene is TRBV5-5, the J gene TRBJ1-5; D remains unclear. Germline V gives CDR1 SGHKS, CDR2 YYEKEE (reference sequence). Trimming took off 2 bases at V and 7 bases at J, with 19 bases between the two ends. CDR3 length equals 16 residues.

J is TRBJ2-7 and V is TRBV21-1; TRBD1, the table's D call, was not compared with the DNA. TRBV21-1 is a listed pseudogene. CDR3 size: 16 residues. In DNA, the CDR3 is TGTGCCAGCACCCGAAACAGGGGATGTACTCCCTACGAGCAGTACTTC. Encoded protein: CASTRNRGCTPYEQYF.

The chain is built from TRBV19 and TRBJ1-1; D is unclear. Trimming took off 7 bases at V and 5 bases at J, with 14 bases between the two ends. The CDR3 has 13 residues. Germline V gene lookup returns CDR1 LNHDA and CDR2 SQIVND (reference sequence). The CDR3 loop is CASTSTTATEAFF. The CDR3 nucleotides are TGTGCCAGTACCTCGACTACAGCGACTGAAGCTTTCTTT.

In DNA, the CDR3 is TGTGCCAGCAGCTTGGACACCAGCTATAGCAATCAGCCCCAGCATTTT. Amino acid sequence: CASSLDTSYSNQPQHF. J is TRBJ1-5 and V is TRBV5-5, with D hard to call. Looked up from germline, CDR1 is SGHKS and CDR2 is YYEKEE (reference sequence). The CDR3 covers 16 residues. The germline V and J ends were trimmed by 0 bases and 0 bases, with 10 bases remaining between them.

The chain couples TRBV7-2 to TRBJ1-2; D is possibly TRBD1 (5 bases). The CDR3 contains 13 residues. Trimming removed 4 bases at V and 8 bases at J, with 14 bases between. Germline CDR1 SGHTA, CDR2 FQGNSA. As DNA, the CDR3 is TGTGCCAGCAGCTCCGAACAGGAAGAGGGCTACACCTTC. Protein sequence: CASSSEQEEGYTF. The full variable domain, its missing parts supplied by reference TRBV7-2 and TRBJ1-2, is GAGVSQSPSNKVTEKGKDVELRCDPISGHTALYWYRQSLGQGLEFLIYFQGNSAPDKSGLPSDRFSAERTGGSVSTLTIQRTQQEDSAVYLCASSSEQEEGYTFGSGTRLTVV.